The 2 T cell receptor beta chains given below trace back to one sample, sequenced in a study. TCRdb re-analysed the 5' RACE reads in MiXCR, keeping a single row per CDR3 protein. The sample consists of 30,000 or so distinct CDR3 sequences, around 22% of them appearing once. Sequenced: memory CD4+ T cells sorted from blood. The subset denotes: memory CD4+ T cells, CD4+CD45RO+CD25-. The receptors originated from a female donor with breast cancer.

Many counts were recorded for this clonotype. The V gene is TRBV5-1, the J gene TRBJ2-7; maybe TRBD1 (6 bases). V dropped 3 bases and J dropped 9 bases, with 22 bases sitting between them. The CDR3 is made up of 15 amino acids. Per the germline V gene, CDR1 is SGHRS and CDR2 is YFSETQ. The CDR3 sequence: CASSSGPGQLVWQYF. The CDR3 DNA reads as TGCGCCAGCAGCTCAGGACCGGGACAACTTGTGTGGCAGTACTTC.

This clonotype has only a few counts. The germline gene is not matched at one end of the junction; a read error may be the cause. This CDR3 reads CAGSELVGGLETQYF. For the CDR3, the DNA is TGTGCCGGCAGTGAATTGGTGGGGGGGCTGGAGACCCAGTACTTC. This sequence joins TRBV6-1 and TRBJ2-5; D possibly corresponds to TRBD2 (7 bases). The CDR3 spans 15 residues. The germline V gene has CDR1 MNHNS and CDR2 SASEGT.